Listed here is a single T cell receptor beta chain. Its antigen has not been determined. Per-base qualities were not stored, and no clone one base away is much larger. The data originate from a study of shared clonotypes between healthy human individuals (dated by TCRdb to the early 2020s). Broadly, across the study: A couple of women and three men aged 18 to 49 years were included in the cohort. For each donor, CD4 naive and CD4 memory were each run on three plates, CD8 naive on two plates, and CD8 memory on one plate. The study deeply sequenced blood TCR repertoires of about 5 healthy adults to estimate repertoire size and the extent of clonotype sharing between individuals. To increase sequencing depth and limit assay-specific biases, TCR repertoire library preparation and sequencing were carried out by different laboratories using diverse techniques. Between about 0.94 and 10 billion PBMCs per donor were obtained by leukapheresis.

Using the deep immunoSEQ assay, TCR CDR3 regions were amplified from genomic DNA by multiplex PCR. Genomic DNA extracted from each cell subset was distributed evenly over all wells of several immunoSEQ 96-well plates, and each plate served as one replicate. For sorted subsets, each replicate PCR was loaded with 150 to 250 ng genomic DNA, equivalent to approximately 33,000 T cell genomes. The purified libraries were quantified using a Qubit 3.0 fluorometer, sized with a Bioanalyzer 2100, and then quantified again using the KAPA Library Quantification kit. Every immunoSEQ 96-well plate was sequenced on a separate single-read 150-cycle Illumina NextSeq 550 flow cell. The source study handled its data this way. Because only junctional sequences without quality scores were contained in the immunoSEQ output, filtering matching that applied to full-length reads could not be performed. To assign V/J genes and CDR3, sequences were annotated against IMGT germline references using PyIR, a Python wrapper for IgBLAST v1.9. Reads were removed for weak V/J assignments (E-value above 1e-6), missing CDR3, stop codons, out-of-frame junctions, or ambiguous translated residues. V3J clonotypes were defined by identical inferred V gene, J gene, and CDR3 amino acid sequence. The percentage overlap between two repertoires was calculated by dividing the number of shared unique clonotypes by the size of the smaller repertoire. Richness of each repertoire was evaluated using RTK rarefaction, the Chao1 estimator, and Recon v2.1 estimates of unobserved clonotypes. Generation probabilities for all TCRbeta clonotypes obtained by the gDNA method from a handful of donors were computed using OLGA. TCRdb holds this immuneACCESS table with in-frame rearrangements only. Some clones are missing; in checked studies, unresolved V genes explain under half, and the rest has no known cause. V, J and clone size are taken as reported in that table, and D and trimming were inferred from the DNA itself. This sample comprises under 850,000 clones, 80% to 95% of them detected only once. The ten biggest clones cover around 24% of the sample.

CD8 naive samples were CD45RO-negative cells positively selected for CCR7, giving a CD45RA+CCR7+ population that excluded TemRA cells. Donors were healthy HIV-negative adults with no recently reported acute infections or vaccinations. Every donor was a Caucasian adult residing in Nashville, Tennessee, USA. Blood was collected by leukapheresis, and PBMCs were isolated by Ficoll-Histopaque density gradient centrifugation and then cryopreserved in liquid nitrogen vapor phase. Analytical flow cytometry was used to check the purity and quantity of each magnetically sorted T cell population. Genomic DNA was isolated from each sorted fraction and quantified by UV absorbance on a Nanodrop 2000c. Broader findings and caveats from the paper: Compared with non-shared clonotypes, clonotypes shared by all four sorted-subset donors had higher generation probabilities. Because the study included only a small number of donors, the genetic and exposure-history diversity represented was limited. Based on pairwise subsampling, the degree of clonotype sharing among donors was expected to be affected by sequencing depth. Naive subsets generally had larger estimated clonotype richness than memory subsets did. Even with the large sequencing depth, rarefaction of the sorted-subset datasets indicated that sequencing was incomplete. When a handful of donors were compared, the shared fraction of clonotypes was about 5% for naive CD4, about 4% for naive CD8, 2% to 2.5% for memory CD4, and 0.3% to 0.5% for memory CD8. Only blood was sampled, and tissue TCR repertoires likely differ from those in blood.

The material sequenced was naive CD8+ T cells sorted from blood. The cell subset or site label, read with the paper, signifies: CD45RA+CCR7+. The receptor was isolated from a man aged 30 to 39 in good health.

This receptor carries the CDR3 CASSLGLALETQYF. The DNA is as follows: TGTGCCAGCAGCTTAGGGCTAGCTTTGGAGACCCAGTACTTC. The chain is encoded by TRBV7-8 joined to TRBJ2-5, with a weak D call of TRBD2 (5 bases match). The cysteine opens and the phenylalanine closes a CDR3 of 14 amino acids. The DNA shown is the 42-base CDR3, in frame from base 1. Taken from the germline V gene, the CDR1 and CDR2 loops are SGHVS and FQNEAQ. Cut back by 1 base and 5 bases, the V and J ends lie 11 bases apart.